The rows below give T cell receptor beta chains drawn from one sample of a study of cytomegalovirus exposure and HLA in healthy donors. Clones were sequenced by immunoSEQ multiplex PCR, and TCRdb holds only the in-frame ones, with some missing. The profile covers 150,000 to 200,000 clones, with about 79% appearing a single time and 1.5% to 2% taken by the ten largest. The sample consisted of PBMCs. The receptors were sampled from a man in his late teens or twenties in good health and CMV-seronegative. The CDR3 runs from the conserved cysteine through the conserved F or W. For some rows the clone size is stated as once, few or many, or as a class when expanded; others skip it.

V gene: TRBV27; clone size: NA; CDR3 protein: CASSIRVAGGEQYF
V gene: TRBV19; clone size: NA; CDR3 protein: CASSQGGYGYTF
V gene: TRBV5-1; clone size: NA; CDR3 protein: CASSLTGSGEQYF
V gene: TRBV5-1; clone size: once; CDR3 protein: CASSSGRSGGKNIQYF
V gene: TRBV6-1; clone size: NA; CDR3 protein: CASRATGSRSNTIYF
V gene: TRBV9; clone size: NA; CDR3 protein: CASSGSGREVYEQYF
V gene: TRBV30; clone size: once; CDR3 protein: CAWSPGGRGAREQYF
V gene: TRBV2; clone size: NA; CDR3 protein: CASSARGGTEAFF
V gene: TRBV18; clone size: NA; CDR3 protein: CASSPPTRVVAGANVLTF
V gene: TRBV30; clone size: NA; CDR3 protein: CAWRNPQGRSYEQYF
V gene: TRBV27; clone size: NA; CDR3 protein: CASSTGQGYQPQHF
V gene: TRBV5-1; clone size: NA; CDR3 protein: CASSLGQGAGQPQHF
V gene: TRBV18; clone size: once; CDR3 protein: CASSPRDRVSGNTIYF
V gene: TRBV21-1; clone size: few; CDR3 protein: CASSKGTGTSAGANVLTF
V gene: TRBV5-1; clone size: once; CDR3 protein: CASSLEEAGYTF
V gene: TRBV28; clone size: few; CDR3 protein: CASSWGGSEGEQYF
V gene: TRBV4-1; clone size: NA; CDR3 protein: CASSQETSRQYF
V gene: TRBV6-1; clone size: few; CDR3 protein: CASRGTGSPEAFF
V gene: TRBV6-1; clone size: NA; CDR3 protein: CASSEELGSSYEQYF
V gene: TRBV7-2; clone size: NA; CDR3 protein: CASSLGAGRGGSPLHF
V gene: TRBV28; clone size: NA; CDR3 protein: CASTEDRGSTYEQYF
V gene: TRBV28; clone size: NA; CDR3 protein: CASSSGTAKPGANVLTF
V gene: TRBV27; clone size: NA; CDR3 protein: CASSDRFAYEQYF
V gene: TRBV7-3; clone size: NA; CDR3 protein: CASSTPGITGELFF
V gene: TRBV27; clone size: once; CDR3 protein: CASTLAGTTDTQYF
V gene: TRBV4-1; clone size: NA; CDR3 protein: CASSQEHRHSSYEQYF
V gene: TRBV19; clone size: NA; CDR3 protein: CASSIRLADLYQETQYF
V gene: TRBV30; clone size: NA; CDR3 protein: CAWSLGGSYEQYF
V gene: TRBV5-4; clone size: NA; CDR3 protein: CASRGRQFYGYTF